This record looks at one T cell receptor (beta chain) sequence and its context. Its antigen is still unknown. Sequencing depth was up to 500,000 reads per sample. Clones were read by immunoSEQ multiplex PCR, and TCRdb kept only the in-frame ones, dropping some. In the table there are tens of thousands of clones, 80% to 90% of which are singletons. One to two pinch biopsies were taken from the rectum during colonoscopy. This specimen belongs to a study of pediatric ulcerative colitis. After removal of 0 bases from V and 0 bases from J, the junction contained 8 bases not matched to a gene. The CDR3 totals 18 residues. The germline gives CDR1 SGDLS, CDR2 YYNGEE. Study-wide results and caveats: Two rectal clonotypes were found only in ulcerative colitis patients, all of them. Clonal expansions reduced rectal repertoire diversity in acute severe colitis. Compared with controls, ulcerative colitis showed greater blood-rectum clone sharing.

Sequenced: gut tissue. This clonotype was obtained from a boy aged 5-17 years with mild ulcerative colitis. J is TRBJ1-3 and V is TRBV9; 8 bases are shared with TRBD1. CDR3 residues: CASSVVPDREGSGNTIYF. As DNA, the CDR3 is TGTGCCAGCAGCGTAGTCCCGGACAGGGAAGGCTCTGGAAACACCATATATTTT.